This T cell receptor (beta chain) was profiled in a study of neurological immune-mediated disorders. Study-level findings and limits: Sharing of CDR3 amino acid sequences among expanded clones across subjects was absent, suggesting private repertoires in all groups. According to phylogenetic grouping, one related-CDR3 cluster, a possible signature, contained the repertoires of 18 of 34 multiple sclerosis patients.

This clonotype was observed many times. What it binds is unknown. TCRdb re-derived calls from the 5' RACE reads in MiXCR, one entry per CDR3 protein. The data hold 95,000 to 150,000 distinct CDR3 sequences, with roughly 3.1% observed a single time. The unsorted libraries originated from 2 million PBMCs that had been stored at -80 C. Trimming cost V 1 base and J 2 bases, with 11 bases left between them. The CDR3 covers 16 residues. This chain connects TRBV12-3 or TRBV12-4 to TRBJ1-4, with D perhaps matching TRBD1 (6 bases). The sample comprised PBMCs. The TCR originated in a woman aged 25 to 39 with multiple sclerosis. In DNA, the CDR3 is TGTGCCAGCAGTTTAGGGCAGGGGATTACTAATGAAAAACTGTTTTTT. This translates into CASSLGQGITNEKLFF.